Only a few counts were recorded for the clone carrying this T cell receptor beta chain. Its cognate antigen is unknown. TCRdb processed the 5' RACE reads anew with MiXCR; each CDR3 protein has one entry. The table lists roughly 91,000 distinct CDR3 sequences, about a fifth of them singletons. This entry belongs to a study of spatial heterogeneity in lung cancer. Study conclusions and caveats: Detection of ubiquitous tumor TCRs in blood was higher at resection than follow-up.

The sample's time point: sample taken at primary tumor resection. Extraction of whole RNA from tumor, nontumor lung or frozen PBMC preceded unsorted sequencing. The donors comprised about 69 untreated early-stage non-small cell lung cancer patients. This CDR3 is built from 14 residues. V dropped 8 bases and J dropped 2 bases, with 16 bases sitting between them. CDR1 is MNHEY and CDR2 is SMNVEV in the germline V gene (reference sequence). The sequencing used PBMCs, collected at surgery. The V gene is TRBV27, the J gene TRBJ2-7; D is unresolved. The TCR originated in a male donor with early-stage non-small cell lung cancer. In nucleotides, the CDR3 is TGTGCCAGCCGGCGAGACAACAGCCCCTACGAGCAGTACTTC. Translating gives CASRRDNSPYEQYF.